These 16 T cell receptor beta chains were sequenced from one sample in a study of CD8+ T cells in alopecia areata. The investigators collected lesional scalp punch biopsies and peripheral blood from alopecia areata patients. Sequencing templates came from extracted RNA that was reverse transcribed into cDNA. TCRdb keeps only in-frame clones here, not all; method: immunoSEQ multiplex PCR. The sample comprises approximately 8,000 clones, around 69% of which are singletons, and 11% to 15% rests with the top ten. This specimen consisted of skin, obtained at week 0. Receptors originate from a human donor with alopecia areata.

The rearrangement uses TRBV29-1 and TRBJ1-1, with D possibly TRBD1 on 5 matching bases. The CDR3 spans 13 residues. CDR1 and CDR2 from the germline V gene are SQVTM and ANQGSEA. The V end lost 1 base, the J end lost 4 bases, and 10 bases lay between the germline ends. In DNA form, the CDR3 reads TGCAGCGTTGAAGGGGGCGCGGGCACTGAAGCTTTCTTT. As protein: CSVEGGAGTEAFF.

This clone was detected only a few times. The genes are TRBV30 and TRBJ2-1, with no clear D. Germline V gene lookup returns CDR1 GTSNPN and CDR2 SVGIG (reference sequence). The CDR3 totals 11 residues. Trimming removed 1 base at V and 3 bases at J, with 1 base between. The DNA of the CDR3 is TGTGCCTGGAGTGGCTACAATGAGCAGTTCTTC. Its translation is CAWSGYNEQFF.

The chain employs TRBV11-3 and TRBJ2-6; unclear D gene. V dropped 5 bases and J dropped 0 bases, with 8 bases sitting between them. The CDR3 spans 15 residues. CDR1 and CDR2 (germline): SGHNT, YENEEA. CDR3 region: CASSARSSGANVLTF. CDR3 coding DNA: TGTGCCAGCAGCGCCCGGAGCTCTGGGGCCAACGTCCTGACTTTC.

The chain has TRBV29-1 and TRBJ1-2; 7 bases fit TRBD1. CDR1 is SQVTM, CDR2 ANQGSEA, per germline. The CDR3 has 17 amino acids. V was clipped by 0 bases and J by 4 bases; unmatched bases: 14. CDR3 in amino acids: CSVEDLDEGALSYGYTF. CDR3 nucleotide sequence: TGCAGCGTTGAAGATCTTGACGAGGGGGCGCTTAGCTATGGCTACACCTTC.

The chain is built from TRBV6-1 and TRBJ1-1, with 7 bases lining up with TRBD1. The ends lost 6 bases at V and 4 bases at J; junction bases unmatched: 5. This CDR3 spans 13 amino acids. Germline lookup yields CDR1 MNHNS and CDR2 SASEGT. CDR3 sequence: CASRDRAATEAFF. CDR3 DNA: TGTGCCAGCAGAGACAGGGCGGCCACTGAAGCTTTCTTT.

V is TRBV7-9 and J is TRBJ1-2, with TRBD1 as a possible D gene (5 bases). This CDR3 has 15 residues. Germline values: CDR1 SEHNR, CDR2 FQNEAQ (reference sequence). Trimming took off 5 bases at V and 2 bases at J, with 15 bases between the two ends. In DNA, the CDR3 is TGTGCCAGCAGCCCCCACCGGGACTTCAACTATGGCTACACCTTC. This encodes CASSPHRDFNYGYTF.

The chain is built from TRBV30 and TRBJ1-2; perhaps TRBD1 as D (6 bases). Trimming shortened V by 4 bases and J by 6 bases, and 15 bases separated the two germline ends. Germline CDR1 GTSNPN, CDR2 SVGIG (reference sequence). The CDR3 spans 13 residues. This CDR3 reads CAWTWGGSNGYTF. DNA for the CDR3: TGTGCCTGGACCTGGGGGGGCAGCAATGGCTACACCTTC.

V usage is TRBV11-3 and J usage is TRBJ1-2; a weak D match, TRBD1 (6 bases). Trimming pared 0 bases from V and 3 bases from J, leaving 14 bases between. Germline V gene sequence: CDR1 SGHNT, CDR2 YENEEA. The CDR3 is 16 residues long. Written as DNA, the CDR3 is TGTGCCAGCAGCTTAGAAAGGACAGACGGCGACTATGGCTACACCTTC. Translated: CASSLERTDGDYGYTF.

The CDR3 region has the DNA TGTGCCAGCTCACCATCGGCAGGACCGAACACCGGGGAGCTGTTTTTT. Its translation is CASSPSAGPNTGELFF. The chain carries TRBV18 and TRBJ2-2; no definite D call. Germline values: CDR1 KGHSH, CDR2 LQKENI. The CDR3 runs to 16 residues. V was clipped by 2 bases and J by 0 bases, with 10 bases between them.

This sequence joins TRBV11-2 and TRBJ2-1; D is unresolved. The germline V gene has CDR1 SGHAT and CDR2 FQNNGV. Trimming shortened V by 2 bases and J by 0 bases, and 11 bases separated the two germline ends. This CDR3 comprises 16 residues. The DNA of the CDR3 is TGTGCCAGCAGCTTATTTTGGTATAACTCCTACAATGAGCAGTTCTTC. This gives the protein CASSLFWYNSYNEQFF.

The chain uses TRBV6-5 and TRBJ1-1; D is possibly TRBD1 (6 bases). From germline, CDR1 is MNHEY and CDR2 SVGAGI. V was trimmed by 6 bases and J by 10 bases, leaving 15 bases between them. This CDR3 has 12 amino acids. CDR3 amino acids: CASSPLGGGAFF. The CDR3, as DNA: TGTGCCAGCAGCCCTTTAGGGGGAGGAGCTTTCTTT.

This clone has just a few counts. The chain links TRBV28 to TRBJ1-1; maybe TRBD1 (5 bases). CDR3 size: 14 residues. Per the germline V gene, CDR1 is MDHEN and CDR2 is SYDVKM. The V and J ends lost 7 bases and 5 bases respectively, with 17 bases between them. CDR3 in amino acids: CASTLSGGGTEAFF. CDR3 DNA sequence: TGTGCCAGCACTCTTAGCGGGGGAGGGACTGAAGCTTTCTTT.

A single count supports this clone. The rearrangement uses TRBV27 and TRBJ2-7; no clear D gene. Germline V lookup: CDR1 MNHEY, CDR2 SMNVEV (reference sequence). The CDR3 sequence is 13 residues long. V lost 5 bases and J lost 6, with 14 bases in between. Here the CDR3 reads CASSPYAVREQYF. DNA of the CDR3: TGTGCCAGCAGTCCGTATGCGGTCCGCGAGCAGTACTTC.

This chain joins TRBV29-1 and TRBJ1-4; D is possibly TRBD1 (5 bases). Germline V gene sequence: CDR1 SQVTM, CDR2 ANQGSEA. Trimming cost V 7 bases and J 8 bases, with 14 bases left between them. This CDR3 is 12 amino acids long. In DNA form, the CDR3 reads TGCAGCGCCGGGGGGGGTAACGAAAAACTGTTTTTT. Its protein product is CSAGGGNEKLFF.

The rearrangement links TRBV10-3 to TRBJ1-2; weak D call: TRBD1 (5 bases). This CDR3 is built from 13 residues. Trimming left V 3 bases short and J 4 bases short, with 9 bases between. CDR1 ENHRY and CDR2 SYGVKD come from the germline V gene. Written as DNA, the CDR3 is TGTGCCATCAGTGAAGAAGGGGTCTATGGCTACACCTTC. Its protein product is CAISEEGVYGYTF.

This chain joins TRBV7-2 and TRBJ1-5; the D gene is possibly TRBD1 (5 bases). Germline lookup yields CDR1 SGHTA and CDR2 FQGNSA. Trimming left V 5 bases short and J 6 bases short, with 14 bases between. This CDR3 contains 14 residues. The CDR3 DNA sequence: TGTGCCAGCAGCCTTAGACAGAGTGTTCAGCCCCAGCATTTT. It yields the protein CASSLRQSVQPQHF.